Listed below are T cell receptor beta chains from one sample, sequenced in a study of blood T cell repertoires in COVID-19. The repertoire was sequenced with immunoSEQ multiplex PCR; TCRdb's copy has only in-frame clones and lacks some. The sample gives 80,000 to 100,000 clones, roughly nine tenths of which show up once; more than 1.5% is in the top ten. The sequencing input was peripheral blood. The receptors derive from a human donor with active COVID-19. The donor label of this sample is uncertain. Each CDR3 is given with its conserved first and last residue. A D gene is named only where the DNA matches it firmly. Size tells how often a clone was seen (once, few, many) or the class of an expanded clone, and some rows leave it out.

d_gene,v_gene,abundance,j_gene,CDR3aa,CDR3nt
NA,TRBV5-1,NA,TRBJ1-5,CASSSGRDQPQHF,TGCGCCAGCAGCTCGGGGCGGGACCAGCCCCAGCATTTT
NA,TRBV12-3/TRBV12-4,NA,TRBJ2-3,CASTPSTDTQYF,TGTGCCAGCACTCCTTCCACAGATACGCAGTATTTT
TRBD1,TRBV5-5,few,TRBJ1-2,CASSLWTGNGGYTF,TGTGCCAGCAGCTTGTGGACAGGGAACGGCGGCTACACCTTC
TRBD2,TRBV7-2,NA,TRBJ2-3,CASIKRGGSTDTQYF,TGTGCCAGCATTAAGCGGGGGGGAAGCACAGATACGCAGTATTTT
NA,TRBV10-3,NA,TRBJ1-5,CAIRTDSNQPQHF,TGTGCCATCAGGACTGATAGCAATCAGCCCCAGCATTTT
TRBD1,TRBV7-2,NA,TRBJ2-5,CASSLSGQGETQYF,TGTGCCAGCAGCCTTTCGGGACAGGGAGAGACCCAGTACTTC
NA,TRBV6-2/TRBV6-3,NA,TRBJ2-6,CASSYGGGGANVLTF,TGTGCCAGCAGTTACGGGGGAGGCGGGGCCAACGTCCTGACTTTC
NA,TRBV19,NA,TRBJ2-7,CASSPQITTYEQYF,TGTGCCAGTAGTCCCCAAATTACAACCTACGAGCAGTACTTC
TRBD1,TRBV2,NA,TRBJ1-5,CASSLGQNQPQHF,TGTGCCAGCAGTTTGGGACAGAATCAGCCCCAGCATTTT
TRBD1,TRBV5-1,NA,TRBJ1-2,CASSPGTGGEFYGYTF,TGCGCCAGCAGCCCCGGGACAGGGGGTGAATTCTATGGCTACACCTTC
TRBD1,TRBV6-4,NA,TRBJ2-6,CASSAGGTGANVLTF,TGTGCCAGCAGCGCAGGGGGAACGGGGGCCAACGTCCTGACTTTC
TRBD1,TRBV9,NA,TRBJ1-1,CASSTGTATEAFF,TGTGCCAGCAGTACCGGGACAGCCACTGAAGCTTTCTTT
NA,TRBV3-1/TRBV3-2,NA,TRBJ2-3,CASSLYQGLDTQYF,TGTGCCAGCAGCCTATATCAGGGTTTGGATACGCAGTATTTT
TRBD2,TRBV3-1/TRBV3-2,NA,TRBJ2-7,CASSPTGLAGFGQHF,TGTGCCAGCAGCCCGACGGGACTAGCAGGGTTCGGGCAGCACTTC
TRBD2,TRBV5-1,NA,TRBJ2-1,CASSSGGSYNEQFF,TGCGCCAGCAGCTCGGGGGGGTCCTACAATGAGCAGTTCTTC
TRBD1,TRBV9,NA,TRBJ1-2,CASSDGVLGQPAYGYTF,TGTGCCAGCAGCGACGGGGTTTTGGGACAGCCGGCCTATGGCTACACCTTC
TRBD2,TRBV4-2,few,TRBJ2-3,CASSSVSGGRTDTQYF,TGTGCCAGCAGCTCCGTTAGCGGGGGCCGCACAGATACGCAGTATTTT
NA,TRBV4-1,NA,TRBJ1-1,CASSPPRAGLTEAFF,TGCGCCAGCAGCCCCCCCCGAGCGGGTTTAACTGAAGCTTTCTTT
TRBD2,TRBV28,NA,TRBJ2-7,CASSLSRWTSGPYEQYF,TGTGCCAGCAGTTTGTCTCGCTGGACTAGCGGGCCCTACGAGCAGTACTTC
NA,TRBV4-3,NA,TRBJ1-2,CASSQDLVLNYGYTF,TGCGCCAGCAGCCAAGATCTGGTGCTAAACTATGGCTACACCTTC
NA,TRBV7-3,once,TRBJ2-5,CASSPPGRGETQYF,TGTGCCAGCAGCCCCCCTGGGCGGGGAGAGACCCAGTACTTC
TRBD2,TRBV2,NA,TRBJ2-7,CASSGTSGGADEQYF,TGTGCCAGCAGCGGGACTAGCGGGGGGGCCGACGAGCAGTACTTC
TRBD2,TRBV6-5,NA,TRBJ2-1,CASSYQSGGGYNEQFF,TGTGCCAGCAGTTACCAAAGCGGGGGGGGTTACAATGAGCAGTTCTTC
NA,TRBV11-1,NA,TRBJ2-1,CASSPGLREQFF,TGTGCCAGCAGCCCCGGACTAAGGGAGCAGTTCTTC
TRBD2,TRBV3-1/TRBV3-2,NA,TRBJ2-5,CASSQGLAGIQETQYF,TGTGCCAGCAGCCAGGGACTAGCGGGGATCCAAGAGACCCAGTACTTC
NA,TRBV7-3,NA,TRBJ1-1,CASSQSGSRGEAFF,TGTGCCAGCAGCCAATCTGGCTCTCGCGGTGAAGCTTTCTTT
TRBD1,TRBV11-2,NA,TRBJ2-7,CASSEPRDRVEPYEQYF,TGTGCCAGCAGCGAACCCCGGGACAGGGTTGAACCCTACGAGCAGTACTTC
NA,TRBV5-6,NA,TRBJ2-1,CASSSTSREQFF,TGTGCCAGCAGCTCCACGTCCCGGGAGCAGTTCTTC
NA,TRBV24-1,NA,TRBJ2-5,CATSDPRPSGQETQYF,TGTGCCACCAGTGACCCCAGACCGAGCGGACAAGAGACCCAGTACTTC
TRBD1,TRBV6-5,NA,TRBJ1-2,CASRPPGQGDGYTF,TGTGCCAGCAGGCCGCCGGGACAGGGTGATGGCTACACCTTC
TRBD2,TRBV10-1,NA,TRBJ2-7,CASSEGTSYEQYF,TGCGCCAGCAGTGAGGGGACTAGCTACGAGCAGTACTTC
TRBD2,TRBV11-2,NA,TRBJ2-1,CASSWGGWDEQFF,TGTGCCAGCAGCTGGGGGGGATGGGATGAGCAGTTCTTC
NA,TRBV5-6,NA,TRBJ2-1,CASSPPGPPDNEQFF,TGTGCCAGCAGCCCGCCAGGCCCCCCAGACAATGAGCAGTTCTTC
NA,TRBV7-9,NA,TRBJ2-1,CASLGSSRSSYNEQFF,TGTGCCAGCTTGGGTAGTTCCCGGAGCTCCTACAATGAGCAGTTCTTC
TRBD1,TRBV3-1/TRBV3-2,NA,TRBJ1-1,CASSQPGQGWNTEAFF,TGTGCCAGCAGCCAGCCGGGACAGGGTTGGAACACTGAAGCTTTCTTT
TRBD2,TRBV5-4,NA,TRBJ2-3,CASSLEGSGVADTQYF,TGTGCCAGCAGCTTGGAGGGTAGCGGGGTAGCAGATACGCAGTATTTT
TRBD2,TRBV12-3/TRBV12-4,NA,TRBJ2-1,CASSHLAGGWQFF,TGTGCCAGCAGTCATCTAGCGGGGGGGTGGCAGTTCTTC
NA,TRBV25-1,NA,TRBJ2-7,CASGRGDGYEQYF,TGTGCCAGCGGCAGGGGGGACGGCTACGAGCAGTACTTC
NA,TRBV11-2,many,TRBJ1-2,CASSSDGRGSSYGYTF,TGTGCCAGCAGCTCCGATGGAAGGGGCAGCAGCTATGGCTACACCTTC
NA,TRBV7-6,NA,TRBJ2-7,CASSLEPGLPAYEQYF,TGTGCCAGCAGCTTAGAGCCGGGACTGCCTGCCTACGAGCAGTACTTC
NA,TRBV13,NA,TRBJ1-3,CASGRGGGSEGNTIYF,TGTGCCAGCGGTCGTGGGGGCGGGTCGGAGGGAAACACCATATATTTT
TRBD1,TRBV4-1,NA,TRBJ1-2,CASSLDTGVGGYTF,TGCGCCAGCAGTCTAGACACAGGGGTTGGTGGCTACACCTTC
NA,TRBV19,NA,TRBJ1-1,CASSINSVNTEAFF,TGTGCCAGTAGTATTAATTCAGTGAACACTGAAGCTTTCTTT
NA,TRBV5-1,NA,TRBJ2-1,CASSLGALDNEQFF,TGCGCCAGCAGCTTGGGGGCATTGGACAATGAGCAGTTCTTC
TRBD1,TRBV19,NA,TRBJ2-3,CASSMGGPTGGTDTQYF,TGTGCCAGTAGTATGGGGGGCCCGACAGGGGGCACAGATACGCAGTATTTT
TRBD1,TRBV9,NA,TRBJ1-1,CASSPGTGVAFF,TGTGCCAGCAGCCCCGGGACAGGGGTTGCTTTCTTT
NA,TRBV19,NA,TRBJ1-3,CASSIPGHRYSGNTIYF,TGTGCCAGTAGTATACCGGGACACCGATACTCTGGAAACACCATATATTTT
NA,TRBV19,NA,TRBJ2-5,CASSIVGQQETQYF,TGTGCCAGTAGTATAGTGGGGCAGCAAGAGACCCAGTACTTC
TRBD2,TRBV7-3,NA,TRBJ2-2,CASSLPGGLARGELFF,TGTGCCAGCAGCTTACCGGGCGGACTAGCGAGGGGGGAGCTGTTTTTT
NA,TRBV19,NA,TRBJ1-1,CASSIPTEAFF,TGTGCCAGTAGTATCCCTACTGAAGCTTTCTTT
NA,TRBV4-2,NA,TRBJ2-7,CASSQAPTGTYEQYF,TGTGCCAGCAGCCAAGCCCCGACGGGTACCTACGAGCAGTACTTC
NA,TRBV28,NA,TRBJ1-2,CASSFEVAGEGYTF,TGTGCCAGCAGTTTCGAGGTGGCAGGGGAAGGCTACACCTTC
NA,TRBV19,NA,TRBJ2-1,CASSIKAGNNEQFF,TGTGCCAGTAGTATTAAAGCGGGTAACAATGAGCAGTTCTTC